This T cell receptor beta chain was profiled in a study of T cells in localized non-small cell lung cancer. Findings of the study overall: Heterogeneity within the tumor remains possible, as just one region underwent sequencing. Higher blood T cell density tracked longer overall survival. Across samples, adjacent lung featured a median roughly 60 of the top 100 tumor clones.

The CDR3 has 10 amino acids. Germline loops: CDR1 DFQATT, CDR2 SNEGSKA (reference sequence). TCRdb keeps only in-frame clones here, not all; method: immunoSEQ multiplex PCR. Seen here are roughly 40,000 clones, 75% to 90% observed once, and the top ten hold less than 3.5%. Points on this clone: Its antigen is currently unknown. One end of the junction varies from germline; a read error may be responsible.

This chain connects TRBV20-1 to TRBJ2-5; the D is unclear. This clonotype was sampled from a woman between 35 and 70 years old with stage I lung adenocarcinoma. The material was peripheral blood, obtained before any cancer treatment. The CDR3 protein is CSARALVVNF. The CDR3 DNA sequence: TGCAGTGCTAGGGCCCTTGTGGTGAACTTC.